The 8 T cell receptor beta chains presented below share a single source sample, sequenced in a study of T cells in pancreatic ductal adenocarcinoma. Using immunoSEQ multiplex PCR, the repertoire was profiled, and TCRdb retains in-frame clones only, with some absent. The sample lists 4,500 or so clones, around 68% occurring once. The selected patients with pancreatic ductal adenocarcinoma had surgery but no neoadjuvant therapy. Sample: pancreatic tumor tissue. The source is a human donor with pancreatic ductal adenocarcinoma.

The rearrangement joins TRBV4-3 to TRBJ2-7; TRBD1 might be the D (5 bases). The germline CDR1 and CDR2 sequences are LGHNA and YSLEER. V dropped 0 bases and J dropped 8 bases, with 11 bases sitting between them. The CDR3 length is 13 residues. The CDR3 DNA is TGCGCCAGCAGCCAAGACCTAGGGGTGCAGCAGTACTTC. Its translation: CASSQDLGVQQYF.

This chain joins TRBV19 and TRBJ2-5, with 12 bases that match TRBD1. CDR1 is LNHDA, CDR2 SQIVND, per germline (reference sequence). This CDR3 contains 15 residues. The ends lost 4 bases at V and 6 bases at J; junction bases unmatched: 6. The CDR3 DNA follows: TGTGCCAGTAGTACCGGGACAGGGGGCGCAAAGACCCAGTACTTC. It translates to CASSTGTGGAKTQYF.

V usage is TRBV5-4 and J usage is TRBJ2-7; D gene ambiguous. The V and J ends lost 8 bases and 5 bases respectively, with 5 bases between them. Germline V lookup: CDR1 SGHNT, CDR2 YYREEE (reference sequence). There are 9 residues in the CDR3. This CDR3 is CAREDEQYF. In DNA, the CDR3 is TGTGCCAGAGAGGACGAGCAGTACTTC. Using reference TRBV5-4 and TRBJ2-7 for the parts outside the CDR3, the full variable domain is ETGVTQSPTHLIKTRGQQVTLRCSSQSGHNTVSWYQQALGQGPQFIFQYYREEENGRGNFPPRFSGLQFPNYSSELNVNALELDDSALYLCAREDEQYFGPGTRLTVT.

In its sample, this clone was seen a few times. J is TRBJ1-1 and V is TRBV7-8, with D possibly TRBD1 on 6 matching bases. CDR1 and CDR2 (germline): SGHVS, FQNEAQ. V was cut by 5 bases and J by 1 base, with 17 bases left in between. The CDR3 consists of 16 residues. The CDR3 is CASSPRPQGKNTEAFF. The CDR3 bases are TGTGCCAGCAGCCCTAGACCCCAGGGGAAGAACACTGAAGCTTTCTTT.

This clone turned up a few times. The gene calls are TRBV2 and TRBJ2-2, with 14 bases identical to TRBD2. Trimming removed 0 bases from V and 5 bases from J; junction bases left unmatched: 2. This CDR3 is 17 amino acids long. Germline CDR1 reads SNHLY; CDR2 reads FYNNEI. CDR3 sequence reads: CASSEAGLAGGTGELFF. The CDR3 DNA is TGTGCCAGCAGTGAAGCCGGACTAGCGGGAGGTACCGGGGAGCTGTTTTTT. Filled out from reference TRBV2 and TRBJ2-2, the complete variable domain reads EPEVTQTPSHQVTQMGQEVILRCVPISNHLYFYWYRQILGQKVEFLVSFYNNEISEKSEIFDDQFSVERPDGSNFTLKIRSTKLEDSAMYFCASSEAGLAGGTGELFFGEGSRLTVL.

The rearrangement links TRBV2 to TRBJ1-5, with D perhaps matching TRBD1 (5 bases). This CDR3 is 15 amino acids long. Trimming shortened V by 3 bases and J by 4 bases, and 13 bases separated the two germline ends. Germline assignment: CDR1 SNHLY and CDR2 FYNNEI. For the CDR3, the DNA is TGTGCCAGCAGTGAGGGATTGGGGGGGAATCAGCCCCAGCATTTT. The encoded protein is CASSEGLGGNQPQHF.

The chain employs TRBV28 and TRBJ2-5; no clear D gene. V was pared by 2 bases and J by 4 bases, with 8 bases between. The CDR3 runs to 13 residues. In germline, CDR1 is MDHEN, CDR2 SYDVKM. The CDR3 DNA reads as TGTGCCAGCAGTTTACCTGAGACAGAGACCCAGTACTTC. Its protein product is CASSLPETETQYF. The whole variable domain, remainder taken from reference TRBV28 and TRBJ2-5, is DVKVTQSSRYLVKRTGEKVFLECVQDMDHENMFWYRQDPGLGLRLIYFSYDVKMKEKGDIPEGYSVSREKKERFSLILESASTNQTSMYLCASSLPETETQYFGPGTRLLVL.

Points on this clone: One junction end does not reproduce the germline sequence, and a read error may be involved. The V call is TRBV9, the J call TRBJ2-3, with 12 nucleotides matching TRBD2. The V gene's germline CDR1 is SGDLS and CDR2 YYNGEE. The CDR3 sequence is 16 residues long. The CDR3 here is CASSVVGRLAGDAQYF. In nucleotides, the CDR3 is TGTGCCAGCAGCGTAGTAGGGAGACTAGCGGGAGATGCGCAGTATTTT.